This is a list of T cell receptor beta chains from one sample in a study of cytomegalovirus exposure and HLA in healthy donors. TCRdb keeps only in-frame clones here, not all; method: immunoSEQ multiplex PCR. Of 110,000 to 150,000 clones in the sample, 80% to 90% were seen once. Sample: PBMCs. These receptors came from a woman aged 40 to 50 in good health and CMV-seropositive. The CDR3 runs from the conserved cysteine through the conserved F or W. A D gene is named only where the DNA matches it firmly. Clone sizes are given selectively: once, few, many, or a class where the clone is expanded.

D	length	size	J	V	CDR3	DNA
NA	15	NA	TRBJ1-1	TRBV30	CAWSSLGGRNTEAFF	TGTGCCTGGAGTTCCCTCGGAGGGCGGAACACTGAAGCTTTCTTT
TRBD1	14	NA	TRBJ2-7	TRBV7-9	CASSLGDRGNEQYF	TGTGCCAGCAGCTTAGGGGACAGGGGGAACGAGCAGTACTTC
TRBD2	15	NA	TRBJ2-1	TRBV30	CAWSVIAGAYNEQFF	TGTGCCTGGAGTGTAATTGCGGGGGCCTACAATGAGCAGTTCTTC
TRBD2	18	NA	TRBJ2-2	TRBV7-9	CASSHPTSGGPNTGELFF	TGTGCCAGCAGTCACCCGACTAGCGGGGGTCCTAACACCGGGGAGCTGTTTTTT
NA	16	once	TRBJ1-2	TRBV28	CASSPLSRGSYYGYTF	TGTGCCAGCAGTCCCCTTTCACGAGGGTCCTACTATGGCTACACCTTC
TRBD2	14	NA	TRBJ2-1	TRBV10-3	CAISEGLAGHEQFF	TGTGCCATCAGTGAGGGACTAGCGGGACATGAGCAGTTCTTC
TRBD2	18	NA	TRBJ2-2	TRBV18	CASSPQRLAGGSTGELFF	TGTGCCAGCTCACCACAAAGACTAGCGGGGGGTTCCACCGGGGAGCTGTTTTTT
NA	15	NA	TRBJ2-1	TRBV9	CVSSPGGGSYNEQFF	TGTGTCAGCAGCCCTGGGGGCGGCTCCTACAATGAGCAGTTCTTC
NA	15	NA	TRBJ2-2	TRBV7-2	CASSSQSQNTGELFF	TGTGCCAGCAGCTCTCAGTCCCAAAATACCGGGGAGCTGTTTTTT
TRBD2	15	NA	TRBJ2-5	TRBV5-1	CASSPIAGRQETQYF	TGCGCCAGCAGCCCCATAGCGGGTAGACAAGAGACCCAGTACTTC
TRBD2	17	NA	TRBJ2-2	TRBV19	CASSLLAGGSFTGELFF	TGTGCCAGTAGTCTACTAGCGGGGGGCTCGTTCACCGGGGAGCTGTTTTTT
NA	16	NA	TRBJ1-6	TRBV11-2	CASSSQIAPRGSPLHF	TGTGCCAGCAGCTCTCAAATAGCTCCCCGTGGTTCACCCCTCCACTTT
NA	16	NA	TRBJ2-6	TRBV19	CASSIGGAGGANVLTF	TGTGCCAGTAGTATTGGAGGGGCGGGCGGGGCCAACGTCCTGACTTTC
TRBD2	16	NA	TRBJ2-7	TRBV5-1	CASSARLAGFSYEQYF	TGCGCCAGCAGCGCAAGACTAGCCGGCTTTTCCTACGAGCAGTACTTC
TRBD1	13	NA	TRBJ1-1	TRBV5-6	CASSRDRGRGAFF	TGTGCCAGCAGCCGGGACAGGGGGCGGGGAGCTTTCTTT
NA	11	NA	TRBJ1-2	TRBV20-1	CSATGNYGYTF	TGCAGTGCTACGGGGAACTATGGCTACACCTTC
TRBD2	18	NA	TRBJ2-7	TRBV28	CASSSPGVAGGGLFEQYF	TGTGCCAGCAGTTCCCCGGGGGTAGCGGGGGGGGGACTGTTCGAGCAGTACTTC
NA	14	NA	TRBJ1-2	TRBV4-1	CASSQVQGAYGYTF	TGCGCCAGCAGCCAAGTACAGGGCGCTTATGGCTACACCTTC
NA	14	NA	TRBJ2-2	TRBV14	CASSQALGAGELFF	TGTGCCAGCAGCCAAGCTTTAGGGGCCGGGGAGCTGTTTTTT
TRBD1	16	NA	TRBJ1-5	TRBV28	CASSLPLGQGHQPQHF	TGTGCCAGCAGTTTACCCCTCGGACAGGGACATCAGCCCCAGCATTTT
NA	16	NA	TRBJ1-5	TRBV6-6	CASSYRGDWGNQPQHF	TGTGCCAGCAGTTACAGAGGGGACTGGGGCAATCAGCCCCAGCATTTT
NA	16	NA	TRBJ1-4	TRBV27	CASSPTGRRTNEKLFF	TGTGCCAGCAGTCCAACAGGGAGAAGAACTAATGAAAAACTGTTTTTT
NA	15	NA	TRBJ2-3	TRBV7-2	CASSLSGWSTDTQYF	TGTGCCAGCAGCTTATCAGGCTGGTCCACAGATACGCAGTATTTT
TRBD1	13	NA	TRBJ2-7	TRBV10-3	CAISWDRGDEQYF	TGTGCCATCAGTTGGGACAGGGGCGACGAGCAGTACTTC
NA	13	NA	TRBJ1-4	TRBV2	CASRRVFREKLFF	TGTGCCAGCAGGAGGGTTTTTCGGGAAAAACTGTTTTTT
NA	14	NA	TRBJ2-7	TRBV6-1	CASAGRDNSYGQYF	TGTGCCAGCGCTGGTAGGGACAACTCCTACGGGCAGTACTTC
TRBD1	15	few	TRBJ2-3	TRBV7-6	CASSISGTGGDTQYF	TGTGCCAGCAGCATTTCCGGGACAGGGGGAGATACGCAGTATTTT
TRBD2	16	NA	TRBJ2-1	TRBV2	CASTGDGTSGYNEQFF	TGTGCCAGCACCGGAGACGGGACTAGCGGTTACAATGAGCAGTTCTTC
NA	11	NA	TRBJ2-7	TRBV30	CAWTSGLEQYF	TGTGCCTGGACTTCGGGTCTCGAGCAGTACTTC
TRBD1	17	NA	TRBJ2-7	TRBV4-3	CASSQEDGRDRGGEQYF	TGCGCCAGCAGCCAAGAAGATGGCCGGGACAGGGGAGGCGAGCAGTACTTC
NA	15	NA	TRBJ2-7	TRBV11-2	CASSPPRGSPYEQYF	TGTGCCAGCAGCCCCCCCAGGGGTAGCCCCTACGAGCAGTACTTC